The clone carrying this T cell receptor (beta chain) occurred a few times. What it binds is unknown. The sample belongs to a study of vaccination and CD4 T cells after COVID-19. Study background: A vaccine, either BNT162b2 or mRNA-1273, was given to participants in two doses. Cultures acting as controls obtained a CEFX pool, an HIV-1 Nef pool, or no peptide.

Cultured CD4+ T cells had their DNA profiled by the Oncomine TCR Beta short-read assay. TCRdb re-called the PCR reads through MiXCR, storing one row per CDR3 protein. The sample contains 20,000 to 25,000 distinct CDR3 sequences, more than 40% of which appear only once. The V gene's germline CDR1 is SGHTA and CDR2 FQGTGA. This CDR3 spans 13 amino acids. Trimming at V came to 6 bases and at J to 4 bases, leaving 3 bases not matched to a gene. Stated treatment: roughly 11-day PBMC culture with coronavirus spike peptide pools or control peptides (ViraFEST assay). Antigen-specific T cell expansion with peptide pools preceded TCR sequencing in the ViraFEST approach.

This sequence was found in a human donor who received a COVID-19 vaccine. The rearrangement links TRBV7-3 to TRBJ2-5; 9 positions agree with TRBD2. The input for sequencing was CD4+ T cells from blood, cultured in vitro, taken before SARS-CoV-2 vaccination. Here the CDR3 reads CASSTTSGETQYF. The CDR3 DNA is TGTGCCAGCAGTACGACTAGCGGAGAGACCCAGTACTTC.